Here is one T cell receptor (beta chain) with its context. This CDR3 contains 15 residues. Germline V lookup: CDR1 SGHVS, CDR2 FQNEAQ. Trimming at V came to 5 bases and at J to 2 bases, leaving 7 bases not matched to a gene. This sample is drawn from a study of technical replicates of blood from four donors. Produced via immunoSEQ multiplex PCR; TCRdb's table is partial and in-frame only. The sample shows some 70,000 clones, roughly 97% of them seen only once. This sequence joins TRBV7-8 and TRBJ2-7; 9 bases map to TRBD1. What was sequenced was T cells isolated from PBMCs. The clonotype comes from a human donor in good health. The CDR3 DNA follows: TGTGCCAGCAGCAAAGGCCGGGACAGGGCCTACGAGCAGTACTTC. Protein: CASSKGRDRAYEQYF.